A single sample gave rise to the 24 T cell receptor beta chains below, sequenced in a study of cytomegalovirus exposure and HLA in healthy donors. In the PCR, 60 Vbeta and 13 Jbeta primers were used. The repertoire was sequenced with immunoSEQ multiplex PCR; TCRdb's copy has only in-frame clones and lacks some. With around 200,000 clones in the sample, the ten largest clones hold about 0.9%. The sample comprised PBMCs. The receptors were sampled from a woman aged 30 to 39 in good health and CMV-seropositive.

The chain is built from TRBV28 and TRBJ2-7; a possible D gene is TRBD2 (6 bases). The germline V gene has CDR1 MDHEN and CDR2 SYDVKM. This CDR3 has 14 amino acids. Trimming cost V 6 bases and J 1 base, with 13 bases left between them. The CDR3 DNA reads TGTGCCAGCAGCCCAAACGGGGGTTCCTACGAGCAGTACTTC. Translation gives CASSPNGGSYEQYF.

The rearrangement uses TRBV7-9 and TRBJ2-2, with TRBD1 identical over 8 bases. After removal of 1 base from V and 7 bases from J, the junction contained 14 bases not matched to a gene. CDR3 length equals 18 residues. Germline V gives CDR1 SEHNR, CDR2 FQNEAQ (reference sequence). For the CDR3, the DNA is TGTGCCAGCAGCTTAGGGTCCGGGACAGGAGTTTATCTCGGGGAGCTGTTTTTT. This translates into CASSLGSGTGVYLGELFF.

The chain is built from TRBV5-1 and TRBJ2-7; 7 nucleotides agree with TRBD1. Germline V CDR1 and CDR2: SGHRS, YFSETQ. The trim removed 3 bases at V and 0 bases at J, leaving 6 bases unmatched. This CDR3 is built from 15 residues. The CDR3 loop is CASSSLTGSSYEQYF. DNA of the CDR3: TGCGCCAGCAGCTCTTTGACAGGGAGCTCCTACGAGCAGTACTTC.

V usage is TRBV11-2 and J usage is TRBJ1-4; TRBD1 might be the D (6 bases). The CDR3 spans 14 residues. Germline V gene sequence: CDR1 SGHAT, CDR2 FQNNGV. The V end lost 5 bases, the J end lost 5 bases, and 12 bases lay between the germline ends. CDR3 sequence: CASSHTGLNEKLFF. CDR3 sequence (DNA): TGTGCCAGCAGCCACACAGGGTTGAATGAAAAACTGTTTTTT.

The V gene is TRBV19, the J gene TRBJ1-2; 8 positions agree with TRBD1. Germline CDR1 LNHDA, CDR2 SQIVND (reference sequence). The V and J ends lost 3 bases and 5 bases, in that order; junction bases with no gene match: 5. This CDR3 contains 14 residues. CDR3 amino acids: CASSIGTGLYGYTF. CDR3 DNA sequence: TGTGCCAGTAGTATCGGGACAGGTTTATATGGCTACACCTTC.

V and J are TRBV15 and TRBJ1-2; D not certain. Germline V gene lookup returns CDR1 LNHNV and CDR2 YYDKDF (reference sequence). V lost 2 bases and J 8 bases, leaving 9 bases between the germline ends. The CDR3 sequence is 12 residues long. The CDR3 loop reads CATSRPTGGYTF. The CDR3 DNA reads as TGTGCCACCAGCAGACCCACGGGGGGCTACACCTTC.

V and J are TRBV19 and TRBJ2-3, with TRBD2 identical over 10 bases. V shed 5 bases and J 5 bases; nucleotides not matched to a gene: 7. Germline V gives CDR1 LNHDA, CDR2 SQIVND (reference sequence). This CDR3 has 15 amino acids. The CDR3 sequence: CASSRIAGGIDTQYF. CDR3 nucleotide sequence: TGTGCCAGTAGTCGTATAGCGGGAGGAATAGATACGCAGTATTTT.

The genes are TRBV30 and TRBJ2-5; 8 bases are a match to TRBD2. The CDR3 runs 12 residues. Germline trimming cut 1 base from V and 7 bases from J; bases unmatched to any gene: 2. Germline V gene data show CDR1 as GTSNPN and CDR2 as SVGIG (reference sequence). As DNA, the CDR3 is TGTGCCTGGAGTGGTGCGGGAGGGACCCAGTACTTC. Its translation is CAWSGAGGTQYF.

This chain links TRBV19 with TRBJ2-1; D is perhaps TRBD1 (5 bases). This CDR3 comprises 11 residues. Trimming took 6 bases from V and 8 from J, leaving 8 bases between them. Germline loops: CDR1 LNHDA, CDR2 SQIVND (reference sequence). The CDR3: CASRGRDEQFF. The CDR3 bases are TGTGCCAGTAGAGGCAGGGATGAGCAGTTCTTC.

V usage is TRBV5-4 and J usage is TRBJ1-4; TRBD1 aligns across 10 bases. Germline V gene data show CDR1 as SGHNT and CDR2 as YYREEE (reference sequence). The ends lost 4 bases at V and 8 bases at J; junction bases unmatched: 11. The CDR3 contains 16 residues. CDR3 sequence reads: CASSVGMTGGFEKLFF. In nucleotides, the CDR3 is TGTGCCAGCAGCGTGGGAATGACAGGGGGCTTCGAAAAACTGTTTTTT.

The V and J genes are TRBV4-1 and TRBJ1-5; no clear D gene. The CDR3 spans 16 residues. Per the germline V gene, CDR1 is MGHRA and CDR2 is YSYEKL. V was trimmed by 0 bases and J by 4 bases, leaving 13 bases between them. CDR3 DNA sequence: TGCGCCAGCAGCCAAGAACCCGGGAGTGGGAATCAGCCCCAGCATTTT. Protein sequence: CASSQEPGSGNQPQHF.

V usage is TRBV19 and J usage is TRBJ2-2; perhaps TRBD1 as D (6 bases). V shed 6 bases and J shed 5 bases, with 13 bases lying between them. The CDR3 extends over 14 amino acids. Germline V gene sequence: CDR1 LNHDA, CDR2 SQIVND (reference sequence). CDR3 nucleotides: TGTGCCAGTAGCCCCTACAGGGAGACCGGGGAGCTGTTTTTT. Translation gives CASSPYRETGELFF.

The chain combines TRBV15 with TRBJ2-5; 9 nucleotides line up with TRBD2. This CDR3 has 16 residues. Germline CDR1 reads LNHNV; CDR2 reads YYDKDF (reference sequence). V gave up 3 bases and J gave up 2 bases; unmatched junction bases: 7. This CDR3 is CATSSRSGSGQETQYF. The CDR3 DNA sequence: TGTGCCACCAGCAGCCGTAGCGGGAGCGGTCAAGAGACCCAGTACTTC.

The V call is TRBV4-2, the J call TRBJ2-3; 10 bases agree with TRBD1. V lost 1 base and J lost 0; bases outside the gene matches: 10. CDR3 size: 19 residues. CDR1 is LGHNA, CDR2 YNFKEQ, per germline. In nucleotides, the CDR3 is TGTGCCAGCAGCCAAGGGGGTGGGACAGGGGTTTATAGCACAGATACGCAGTATTTT. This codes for CASSQGGGTGVYSTDTQYF.

The DNA for the CDR3 is TGTGCCAGCTCACCAGGACAGGGGGCGAACACTGAAGCTTTCTTT. Protein product: CASSPGQGANTEAFF. The chain couples TRBV18 to TRBJ1-1; 11 bases align to TRBD1. V lost 2 bases, J lost 1 base, and 0 bases stayed unmatched. This CDR3 region has 15 residues. Germline-derived CDR1 and CDR2 are KGHSH and LQKENI.

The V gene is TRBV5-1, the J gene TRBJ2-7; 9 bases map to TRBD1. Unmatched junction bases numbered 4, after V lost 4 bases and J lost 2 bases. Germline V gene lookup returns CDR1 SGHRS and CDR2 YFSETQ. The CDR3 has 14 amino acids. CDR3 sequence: CASSPRQGAYEQYF. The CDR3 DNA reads TGCGCCAGCAGCCCTAGACAGGGGGCCTACGAGCAGTACTTC.

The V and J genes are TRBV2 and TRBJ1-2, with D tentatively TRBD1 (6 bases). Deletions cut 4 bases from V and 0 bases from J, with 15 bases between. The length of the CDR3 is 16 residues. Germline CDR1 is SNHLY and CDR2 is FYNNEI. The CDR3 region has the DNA TGTGCCAGCAGTGTTAAACGGGACATCTCTAACTATGGCTACACCTTC. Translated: CASSVKRDISNYGYTF.

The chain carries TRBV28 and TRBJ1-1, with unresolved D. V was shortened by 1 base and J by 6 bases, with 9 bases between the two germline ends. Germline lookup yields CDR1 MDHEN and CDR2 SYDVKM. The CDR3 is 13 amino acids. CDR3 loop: CASSLSGRSEAFF. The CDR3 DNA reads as TGTGCCAGCAGTTTATCTGGGCGCTCTGAAGCTTTCTTT.

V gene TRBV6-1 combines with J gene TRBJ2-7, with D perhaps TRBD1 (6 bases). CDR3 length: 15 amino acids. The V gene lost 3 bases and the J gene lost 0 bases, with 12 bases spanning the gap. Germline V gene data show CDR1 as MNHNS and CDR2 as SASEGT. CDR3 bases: TGTGCCAGCAGTGAGAGGGGGTTCGGCTCCTACGAGCAGTACTTC. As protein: CASSERGFGSYEQYF.

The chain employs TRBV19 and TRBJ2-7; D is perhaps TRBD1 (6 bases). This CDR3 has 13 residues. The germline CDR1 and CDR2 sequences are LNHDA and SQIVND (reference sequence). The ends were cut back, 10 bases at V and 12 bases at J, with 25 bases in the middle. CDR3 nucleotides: TGTGCCACCTCCGGGACAAACAATTTGGTACTGTACTTC. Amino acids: CATSGTNNLVLYF.

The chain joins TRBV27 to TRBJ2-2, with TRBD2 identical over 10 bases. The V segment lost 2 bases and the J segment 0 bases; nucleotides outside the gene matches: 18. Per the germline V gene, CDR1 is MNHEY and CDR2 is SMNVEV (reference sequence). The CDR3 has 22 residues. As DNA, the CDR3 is TGTGCCAGCAGTTTAATTTCACGAATCTTCCCTAGCGGGGGAACGAACACCGGGGAGCTGTTTTTT. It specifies CASSLISRIFPSGGTNTGELFF.

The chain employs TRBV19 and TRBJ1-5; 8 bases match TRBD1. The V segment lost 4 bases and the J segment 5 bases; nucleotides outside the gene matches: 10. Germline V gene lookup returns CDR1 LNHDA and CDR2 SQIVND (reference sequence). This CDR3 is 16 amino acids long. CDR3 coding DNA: TGTGCCAGTAGTACCAGCGGACAGGGAGGGTATCAGCCCCAGCATTTT. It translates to CASSTSGQGGYQPQHF.

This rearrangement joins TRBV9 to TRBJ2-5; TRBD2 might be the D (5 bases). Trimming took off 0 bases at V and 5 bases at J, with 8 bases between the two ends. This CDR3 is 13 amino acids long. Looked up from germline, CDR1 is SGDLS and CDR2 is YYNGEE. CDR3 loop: CASSVGLAETQYF. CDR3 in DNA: TGTGCCAGCAGCGTAGGGCTAGCCGAGACCCAGTACTTC.

CDR3 sequence reads: CASSPDRANSPLHF. DNA of the CDR3: TGTGCCAGCAGCCCGGACAGGGCCAATTCACCCCTCCACTTT. The chain carries TRBV7-6 and TRBJ1-6, with TRBD1 matching over 8 bases. Germline values: CDR1 SGHVS, CDR2 FNYEAQ. This CDR3 spans 14 amino acids. Trimming cost V 5 bases and J 7 bases; bases outside gene matches: 4. Together with reference TRBV7-6 and TRBJ1-6, the CDR3 gives the full variable domain: GAGVSQSPRYKVTKRGQDVALRCDPISGHVSLYWYRQALGQGPEFLTYFNYEAQQDKSGLPNDRFSAERPEGSISTLTIQRTEQRDSAMYRCASSPDRANSPLHFGNGTRLTVT.